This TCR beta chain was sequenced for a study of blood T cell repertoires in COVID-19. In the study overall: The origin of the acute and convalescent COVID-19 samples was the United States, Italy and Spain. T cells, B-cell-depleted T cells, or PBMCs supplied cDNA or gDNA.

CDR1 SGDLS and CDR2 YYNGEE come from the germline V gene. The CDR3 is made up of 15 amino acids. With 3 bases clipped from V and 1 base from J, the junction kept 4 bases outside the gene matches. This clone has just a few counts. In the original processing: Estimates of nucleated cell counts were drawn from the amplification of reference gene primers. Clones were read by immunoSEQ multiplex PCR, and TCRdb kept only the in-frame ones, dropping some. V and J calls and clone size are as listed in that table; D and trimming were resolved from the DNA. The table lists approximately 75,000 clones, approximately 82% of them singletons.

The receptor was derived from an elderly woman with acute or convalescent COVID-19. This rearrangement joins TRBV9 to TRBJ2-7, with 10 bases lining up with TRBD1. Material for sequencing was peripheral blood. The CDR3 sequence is CASSGRTGGSYEQYF. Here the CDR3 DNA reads TGTGCCAGCAGCGGGAGGACAGGGGGGTCCTACGAGCAGTACTTC.